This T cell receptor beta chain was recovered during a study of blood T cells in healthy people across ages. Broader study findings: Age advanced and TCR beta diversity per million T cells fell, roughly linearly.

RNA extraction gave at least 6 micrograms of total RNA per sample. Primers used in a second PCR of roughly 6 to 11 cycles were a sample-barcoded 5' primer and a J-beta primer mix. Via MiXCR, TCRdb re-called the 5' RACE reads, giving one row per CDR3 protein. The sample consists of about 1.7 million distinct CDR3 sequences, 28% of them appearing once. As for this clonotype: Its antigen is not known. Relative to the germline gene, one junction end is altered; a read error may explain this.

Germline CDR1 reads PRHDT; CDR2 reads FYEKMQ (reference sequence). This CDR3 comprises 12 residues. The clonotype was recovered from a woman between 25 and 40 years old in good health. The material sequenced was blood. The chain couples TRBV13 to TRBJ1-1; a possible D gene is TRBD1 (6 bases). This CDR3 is CASSLGRGRAFF. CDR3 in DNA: TGTGCCAGCAGTTTAGGCCGGGGGCGCGCTTTCTTT.